A single sample is the source of the 25 T cell receptor beta chains below, sequenced in a study of T cell clonotyping in hematopoietic cell transplantation. As to time point: recipient sample about 28 days before transplant, after cytoreduction. Assay: immunoSEQ multiplex PCR; the TCRdb copy retains only in-frame clones and omits some. The sample includes approximately 22,000 clones, under 90% of them seen just once. The sequencing used peripheral blood mononuclear cells, collected before stem cell transplant. Receptor source: a man aged 18 to 30 with biphenotypic leukemia. Some clones in this sample may be carry-over from other donors' samples.

The chain recombines TRBV6-1 with TRBJ1-5; D call uncertain. The CDR3 extends over 10 amino acids. The V end lost 4 bases, the J end lost 7 bases, and 2 bases lay between the germline ends. Germline V lookup: CDR1 MNHNS, CDR2 SASEGT. The CDR3, as DNA: TGTGCCAGCAGTGTCCAGCCCCAGCATTTT. Translated: CASSVQPQHF.

The chain couples TRBV11-1 to TRBJ2-1; 12 nucleotides agree with TRBD1. After removal of 5 bases from V and 9 bases from J, the junction contained 8 bases not matched to a gene. This CDR3 spans 15 amino acids. The germline V gene has CDR1 SGHAT and CDR2 FQDESV (reference sequence). The chain's CDR3 is CASSGGQGAWSEQFF. The CDR3 DNA reads TGTGCCAGCAGCGGGGGACAGGGGGCATGGAGTGAGCAGTTCTTC. Looking up the rest from reference TRBV11-1 and TRBJ2-1 gives the full variable domain: EAEVAQSPRYKITEKSQAVAFWCDPISGHATLYWYRQILGQGPELLVQFQDESVVDDSQLPKDRFSAERLKGVDSTLKIQPAELGDSAMYLCASSGGQGAWSEQFFGPGTRLTVL.

The chain combines TRBV2 with TRBJ2-7, with D hard to call. Per the germline V gene, CDR1 is SNHLY and CDR2 is FYNNEI. With 1 base removed from V and 4 bases from J, the gap between germline ends came to 5 bases. CDR3 length equals 12 residues. The CDR3 nucleotides are TGTGCCAGCAGTGAAGTACCTTACGAGCAGTACTTC. It specifies CASSEVPYEQYF.

This chain uses TRBV19 with TRBJ2-2; D is perhaps TRBD1 (5 bases). Between the trimmed V and J ends, which lost 10 bases and 6 bases, there was a span of 12 bases. CDR3 size: 12 residues. Germline V gives CDR1 LNHDA, CDR2 SQIVND (reference sequence). Here the CDR3 reads CAIISRAGELFF. CDR3 sequence (DNA): TGTGCCATTATCTCCAGGGCCGGGGAGCTGTTTTTT.

This clone was observed once. The chain joins TRBV5-6 to TRBJ1-5; D is ambiguous. The germline CDR1 and CDR2 sequences are SGHDT and YYEEEE. The CDR3 sequence is 12 residues long. V was shortened by 0 bases and J by 6 bases, with 4 bases between the two germline ends. CDR3 DNA sequence: TGTGCCAGCAGCTTGGGCGCTCAGCCCCAGCATTTT. Translation: CASSLGAQPQHF.

The chain uses TRBV5-8 and TRBJ2-2; 7 bases are a match to TRBD1. J was trimmed by 3 bases and V by 3 bases; bases with no gene match: 11. From germline, CDR1 is SGHTS and CDR2 YDEGEE. The CDR3 has 17 amino acids. CDR3 in DNA: TGTGCCAGCAGCTCCTGGGGGACAGCTCTGGACACCGGGGAGCTGTTTTTT. Translated, it gives CASSSWGTALDTGELFF. Full variable domain (outside the CDR3, taken from reference TRBV5-8 and TRBJ2-2): EAGVTQSPTHLIKTRGQQATLRCSPISGHTSVYWYQQALGLGLQFLLWYDEGEERNRGNFPPRFSGRQFPNYSSELNVNALELEDSALYLCASSSWGTALDTGELFFGEGSRLTVL.

The chain links TRBV5-1 to TRBJ1-1; D unresolved. CDR1 is SGHRS, CDR2 YFSETQ, per germline. The CDR3 is 13 residues long. V was clipped by 1 base and J by 1 base, with 5 bases between them. In nucleotides, the CDR3 is TGCGCCAGCAGCTTGACACAGAACACTGAAGCTTTCTTT. Translation gives CASSLTQNTEAFF.

The chain uses TRBV10-3 and TRBJ1-2; a possible D gene is TRBD1 (5 bases). The CDR3 is 14 amino acids. Germline CDR1 and CDR2: ENHRY and SYGVKD. Trimming removed 0 bases from V and 8 bases from J, with 13 bases in between. The DNA for the CDR3 is TGTGCCATCAGTGAGTCAGCCCAGGGTAGGGGCTACACCTTC. It codes for CAISESAQGRGYTF.

J is TRBJ1-2 and V is TRBV9; D is unclear. V lost 0 bases, J lost 0 bases, and 12 bases lay in between. This CDR3 is 16 amino acids long. Looked up from germline, CDR1 is SGDLS and CDR2 is YYNGEE. The CDR3 sequence is CASSVELLTPNYGYTF. The CDR3, as DNA: TGTGCCAGCAGCGTAGAATTACTGACACCTAACTATGGCTACACCTTC.

This clone occurred once. This chain joins TRBV29-1 and TRBJ1-1, with D possibly TRBD1 on 5 matching bases. Germline loops: CDR1 SQVTM, CDR2 ANQGSEA. Trimming took 6 bases from V and 3 from J, leaving 17 bases between them. This CDR3 comprises 14 residues. CDR3 residues: CSVDPGRGHTEAFF. The CDR3 nucleotides read TGCAGCGTAGATCCGGGAAGGGGCCACACTGAAGCTTTCTTT.

V is TRBV7-9 and J is TRBJ2-2; 10 nucleotides align to TRBD2. J was trimmed by 4 bases and V by 5 bases; bases with no gene match: 4. Per the germline V gene, CDR1 is SEHNR and CDR2 is FQNEAQ (reference sequence). CDR3 length equals 15 residues. The CDR3 loop reads CASSTSGIVTGELFF. CDR3 nucleotide sequence: TGTGCCAGCAGCACTAGCGGGATCGTCACCGGGGAGCTGTTTTTT.

J is TRBJ1-3 and V is TRBV7-2; D remains ambiguous. Germline loops: CDR1 SGHTA, CDR2 FQGNSA. The CDR3 is 14 residues long. Trimming cost V 5 bases and J 4 bases, with 12 bases left between them. This CDR3 is CASSVIPTGNTIYF. The CDR3 bases are TGTGCCAGCAGCGTAATTCCCACCGGAAACACCATATATTTT.

This clone has just a few counts. J is TRBJ1-3 and V is TRBV4-1, with 7 bases identical to TRBD1. V was clipped by 0 bases and J by 0 bases; unmatched bases: 8. Germline values: CDR1 MGHRA, CDR2 YSYEKL. This CDR3 comprises 18 residues. The CDR3 here is CASSQEVTGSFSGNTIYF. In DNA form, the CDR3 reads TGCGCCAGCAGCCAAGAAGTGACAGGGTCTTTCTCTGGAAACACCATATATTTT.

V gene TRBV10-1 combines with J gene TRBJ2-1, with D possibly matching TRBD2 (6 bases). This CDR3 spans 15 amino acids. From germline, CDR1 is WNHNN and CDR2 SYGVQD (reference sequence). Trimming took off 0 bases at V and 2 bases at J, with 8 bases between the two ends. The CDR3 DNA follows: TGCGCCAGCAGTGAGTCGGGGGGAACCTACAATGAGCAGTTCTTC. Amino acids: CASSESGGTYNEQFF.

CDR3 nucleotides: TGTGCCAGCCAAGGGGCTCCAGGTGAGCAGTACTTC. It specifies CASQGAPGEQYF. V and J are TRBV5-4 and TRBJ2-7; a possible D gene is TRBD1 (5 bases). The CDR3 length is 12 residues. Germline lookup yields CDR1 SGHNT and CDR2 YYREEE (reference sequence). Trimming removed 7 bases at V and 7 bases at J, with 15 bases between. The full variable domain, its missing parts supplied by reference TRBV5-4 and TRBJ2-7, is ETGVTQSPTHLIKTRGQQVTLRCSSQSGHNTVSWYQQALGQGPQFIFQYYREEENGRGNFPPRFSGLQFPNYSSELNVNALELDDSALYLCASQGAPGEQYFGPGTRLTVT.

The chain uses TRBV27 and TRBJ2-7; the D call may be TRBD1 or TRBD2 (5 bases each). V lost 3 bases, J lost 0 bases, and 15 bases lay in between. Looked up from germline, CDR1 is MNHEY and CDR2 is SMNVEV (reference sequence). There are 16 residues in the CDR3. CDR3 sequence: CASSFRLGVGSYEQYF. The DNA of the CDR3 is TGTGCCAGCAGTTTCCGTCTGGGGGTAGGCTCCTACGAGCAGTACTTC.

J is TRBJ1-1 and V is TRBV11-3; tentatively, D is TRBD1 (6 bases). CDR3 length: 14 residues. The V gene's germline CDR1 is SGHNT and CDR2 YENEEA. Trimming took off 6 bases at V and 2 bases at J, with 13 bases between the two ends. The CDR3, as DNA: TGTGCCAGCAGTTTGAGGGGGGCTAACACTGAAGCTTTCTTT. Protein sequence: CASSLRGANTEAFF.

This chain links TRBV11-2 with TRBJ2-7, with a weak D call TRBD2 (7 bases). The V end was cut by 3 bases, the J end by 3 bases, with 15 bases between. CDR1 is SGHAT, CDR2 FQNNGV, per germline. The CDR3 is 15 amino acids. CDR3 DNA: TGTGCCAGCAGCTTGCTCGGCGGGGGCTTCTACGAGCAGTACTTC. It encodes CASSLLGGGFYEQYF.

V is TRBV5-1 and J is TRBJ2-3; a weak D match, TRBD2 (6 bases). CDR3 size: 15 residues. Germline loops: CDR1 SGHRS, CDR2 YFSETQ. V was clipped by 6 bases and J by 4 bases, with 18 bases between them. The CDR3 reads CASNLSPTGADTQYF. CDR3 nucleotides: TGCGCCAGCAACTTATCACCTACGGGGGCAGATACGCAGTATTTT.

V and J are TRBV7-9 and TRBJ1-4; D is unclear. Germline V CDR1 and CDR2: SEHNR, FQNEAQ (reference sequence). The V and J ends lost 1 base and 8 bases respectively, with 14 bases between them. This CDR3 has 15 residues. The CDR3 is CASSLDGPPREKLFF. CDR3 sequence (DNA): TGTGCCAGCAGCTTAGATGGGCCCCCGCGGGAAAAACTGTTTTTT.

The genes are TRBV5-6 and TRBJ1-4; a weak D match, TRBD1 (6 bases). V shed 4 bases and J shed 8 bases, with 12 bases lying between them. The CDR3 has 13 residues. Germline V gene lookup returns CDR1 SGHDT and CDR2 YYEEEE. CDR3 amino acids: CASSPGTHEKLFF. The CDR3 DNA follows: TGTGCCAGCAGCCCCGGGACACACGAAAAACTGTTTTTT.

The CDR3: CAWSTFQETQYF. The CDR3 nucleotides read TGTGCCTGGAGTACCTTCCAAGAGACCCAGTACTTC. The V call is TRBV30, the J call TRBJ2-5; D is unresolved. The V gene's germline CDR1 is GTSNPN and CDR2 SVGIG (reference sequence). The CDR3 totals 12 residues. V was pared by 2 bases and J by 1 base, with 5 bases between.

The V gene is TRBV27, the J gene TRBJ1-1, with a tentative D call TRBD1 (5 bases). Germline V gives CDR1 MNHEY, CDR2 SMNVEV (reference sequence). The V gene lost 6 bases and the J gene lost 2 bases, with 16 bases spanning the gap. This CDR3 spans 15 amino acids. CDR3 bases: TGTGCCAGCAGGACAGTTGGTCACCCCAACACTGAAGCTTTCTTT. Translated: CASRTVGHPNTEAFF.

The chain joins TRBV19 to TRBJ2-6, with TRBD1 identical over 12 bases. There are 17 residues in the CDR3. Germline values: CDR1 LNHDA, CDR2 SQIVND (reference sequence). The ends lost 8 bases at V and 4 bases at J; junction bases unmatched: 9. CDR3 residues: CASRPGQGASGANVLTF. The CDR3 DNA follows: TGTGCCAGTCGTCCGGGACAGGGGGCGTCCGGGGCCAACGTCCTGACTTTC.

V and J are TRBV9 and TRBJ1-2; D call uncertain. This CDR3 comprises 13 residues. Trimming removed 0 bases at V and 4 bases at J, with 7 bases between. CDR1 and CDR2 from the germline V gene are SGDLS and YYNGEE. The DNA of the CDR3 is TGTGCCAGCAGCGTAGACGGACGCTATGGCTACACCTTC. The encoded protein is CASSVDGRYGYTF.